Presented here are 13 T cell receptor beta chains from one specimen sequenced in a study of blood T cell repertoires in COVID-19. Data came from immunoSEQ multiplex PCR; TCRdb stores just in-frame clones and leaves some out. The data show some 170,000 clones, 85% seen once. The sequenced material came from peripheral blood. These receptors came from a woman aged 55-69 years with acute or convalescent COVID-19.

The CDR3 sequence is CASRPAGTGLTPLHF. CDR3 in DNA: TGTGCCAGCAGACCTGCCGGGACAGGGTTGACACCCCTCCACTTT. This chain links TRBV3-1 (or the pseudogene TRBV3-2) with TRBJ1-6, with 9 bases identical to TRBD1. In germline, CDR1 is LGHDT, CDR2 YNNKEL (reference sequence). V lost 6 bases to trimming and J lost 11 bases; unmatched junction nucleotides: 11. There are 15 residues in the CDR3.

This chain links TRBV5-1 with TRBJ1-4, with TRBD1 matching 8 bases. This CDR3 has 15 residues. V shed 5 bases and J 4 bases; nucleotides not matched to a gene: 7. Germline V gene lookup returns CDR1 SGHRS and CDR2 YFSETQ. CDR3 in amino acids: CASSPQGADNEKLFF. CDR3 bases: TGCGCCAGCAGTCCGCAGGGGGCTGATAATGAAAAACTGTTTTTT.

With regard to this clone: The identical CDR3 is also encoded by other nucleotide sequences in the sample. The V and J genes are TRBV11-3 and TRBJ1-3, with 8 bases fitting TRBD1. The trim removed 5 bases at V and 2 bases at J, leaving 5 bases unmatched. Germline V gene sequence: CDR1 SGHNT, CDR2 YENEEA. The CDR3 contains 15 residues. The CDR3 DNA reads TGTGCCAGCAGCCCCGGACAGGGCCCTGGAAACACCATATATTTT. Amino acids: CASSPGQGPGNTIYF.

The chain joins TRBV28 to TRBJ2-3; D is unresolved. V was cut by 2 bases and J by 8 bases, with 11 bases left in between. Per germline, CDR1 MDHEN and CDR2 SYDVKM. The CDR3 extends over 13 amino acids. CDR3 sequence (DNA): TGTGCCAGCAGTTTAGACTTCTCGAGTACGCAGTATTTT. As protein: CASSLDFSSTQYF.

The V call is TRBV6-1, the J call TRBJ2-3; 9 nucleotides match TRBD2. CDR3 length equals 17 residues. CDR1 and CDR2 from the germline V gene are MNHNS and SASEGT. V shed 0 bases, J shed 4 bases, and the junction held 8 bases outside the gene matches. CDR3: CASSEAERAGGADTQYF. The DNA for the CDR3 is TGTGCCAGCAGTGAAGCAGAGAGAGCGGGAGGCGCAGATACGCAGTATTTT.

The V and J genes are TRBV30 and TRBJ1-4, with TRBD1 matching 10 bases. CDR3 length: 14 residues. Germline loops: CDR1 GTSNPN, CDR2 SVGIG (reference sequence). Trimming took 1 base from V and 6 from J; bases not matched to a gene: 2. CDR3 region: CAWSDGTGDEKLFF. For the CDR3, the DNA is TGTGCCTGGAGTGACGGGACAGGGGATGAAAAACTGTTTTTT.

The count of this clone is one. This chain connects TRBV7-2 to TRBJ2-5; TRBD1 matches 9 bases. CDR1 SGHTA and CDR2 FQGNSA come from the germline V gene. V trimming: 4 bases; J trimming: 4 bases; junction bases outside the gene matches: 4. This CDR3 contains 14 residues. The CDR3 DNA reads TGTGCCAGCAGCTCGGGGACAGGGAGAGAGACCCAGTACTTC. It yields the protein CASSSGTGRETQYF.

V is TRBV6-4 and J is TRBJ2-1; 8 bases are shared with TRBD2. The V gene end was trimmed by 7 bases and the J gene end by 8 bases; junction bases not matched to a gene: 10. The CDR3 consists of 14 residues. The germline gives CDR1 MRHNA, CDR2 SNTAGT. The CDR3 loop reads CASIRTSRGDEQFF. The CDR3 bases are TGTGCCAGCATCCGGACTAGCCGTGGTGATGAGCAGTTCTTC.

V and J are TRBV2 and TRBJ2-2; perhaps TRBD2 as D (6 bases). V lost 0 bases and J 6 bases, leaving 11 bases between the germline ends. Germline V gives CDR1 SNHLY, CDR2 FYNNEI. This CDR3 comprises 15 residues. The CDR3 DNA sequence: TGTGCCAGCAGTGAAGCGCAACTAGCTTCCGGGGAGCTGTTTTTT. This translates into CASSEAQLASGELFF. Full variable domain (missing parts from reference TRBV2 and TRBJ2-2): EPEVTQTPSHQVTQMGQEVILRCVPISNHLYFYWYRQILGQKVEFLVSFYNNEISEKSEIFDDQFSVERPDGSNFTLKIRSTKLEDSAMYFCASSEAQLASGELFFGEGSRLTVL.

This clone was counted only a few times. The chain recombines TRBV4-1 with TRBJ2-3; D unresolved. The germline V and J ends were trimmed by 1 base and 8 bases, with 10 bases remaining between them. CDR1 MGHRA and CDR2 YSYEKL come from the germline V gene. This CDR3 has 13 residues. CDR3 sequence reads: CASSQVLLRTQYF. CDR3 in DNA: TGCGCCAGCAGCCAAGTCCTCCTCCGTACGCAGTATTTT.

The chain couples TRBV6-2 or TRBV6-3 to TRBJ2-1; TRBD2 is a possible D gene (6 bases). CDR1 MNHEY and CDR2 SVGEGT come from the germline V gene. Trimming cost V 5 bases and J 9 bases, with 17 bases left between them. The CDR3 is made up of 14 amino acids. The CDR3: CASSRYGGRTEQFF. CDR3 bases: TGTGCCAGCAGTCGGTATGGAGGGCGCACTGAGCAGTTCTTC.

In its sample, this clone was seen a few times. The rearrangement links TRBV5-1 to TRBJ2-2; 14 nucleotides agree with TRBD2. The CDR3 runs to 18 residues. Germline CDR1 is SGHRS and CDR2 is YFSETQ. V shed 4 bases, J shed 0 bases, and the junction held 5 bases outside the gene matches. CDR3 in DNA: TGCGCCAGCAGCGGCCTGGGACTAGCGGGAGCGAACACCGGGGAGCTGTTTTTT. This translates into CASSGLGLAGANTGELFF.

The CDR3 reads CSVEGAGSGANVLTF. The DNA for the CDR3 is TGCAGCGTTGAAGGGGCCGGCTCTGGGGCCAACGTCCTGACTTTC. The V call is TRBV29-1, the J call TRBJ2-6; no reliable D call. The length of the CDR3 is 15 residues. Germline V lookup: CDR1 SQVTM, CDR2 ANQGSEA. The V end lost 1 base, the J end lost 0 bases, and 7 bases lay between the germline ends.